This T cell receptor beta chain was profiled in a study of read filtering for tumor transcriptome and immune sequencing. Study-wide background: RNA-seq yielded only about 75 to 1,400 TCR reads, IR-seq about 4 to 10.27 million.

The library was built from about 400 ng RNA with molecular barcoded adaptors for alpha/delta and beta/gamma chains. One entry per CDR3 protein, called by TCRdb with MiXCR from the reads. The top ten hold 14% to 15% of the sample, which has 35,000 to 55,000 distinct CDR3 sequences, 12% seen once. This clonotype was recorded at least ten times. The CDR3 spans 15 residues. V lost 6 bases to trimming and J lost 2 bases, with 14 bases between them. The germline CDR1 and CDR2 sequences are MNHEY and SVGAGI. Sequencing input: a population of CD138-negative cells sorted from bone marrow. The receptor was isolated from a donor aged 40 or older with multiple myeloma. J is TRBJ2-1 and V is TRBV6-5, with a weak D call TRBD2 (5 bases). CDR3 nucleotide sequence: TGTGCCAGCAGAGAAAGTGGACTTCCCTACAATGAGCAGTTCTTC. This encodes CASRESGLPYNEQFF.